This is a list of T cell receptor beta chains from one sample in a study of regulatory T cells in long-lasting Graves disease. TCRdb fed the multiplex PCR reads into MiXCR, producing one record per CDR3 protein. The repertoire holds 360,000 or so distinct CDR3 sequences, roughly 25% seen once, with around 30% in the top ten. This specimen was peripheral blood mononuclear cells (PBMCs), taken when the disease was refractory, from a patient treated with antithyroid drugs. The receptors shown here come from a woman aged 35 to 49 with Graves disease. CDR3s include the opening cysteine and the closing phenylalanine or tryptophan. The D gene is left open where the match is weak. Clone size, where shown, is once, few, many, or a class for clones that have expanded.

TRBD1,TRBV12-3/TRBV12-4,-,TRBJ2-1,TGTGCCAGCAGCTCTCTTGGACAGGTAGGAGGCAATGAGCAGTTCTTC,CASSSLGQVGGNEQFF
TRBD2,TRBV28,few,TRBJ2-1,TGTGCCAGCAACCATATCCCGGGACTAGCGGGGACTGAGCAGTTCTTC,CASNHIPGLAGTEQFF
-,TRBV28,-,TRBJ2-7,TGTGCCAGCAGTGACCGGGAGTTCTCGAGGGGCGAGCAGTACTTC,CASSDREFSRGEQYF
-,TRBV18,few,TRBJ1-1,TGTGCCAGCTCACCACGCCTCACCGTGACTGAAGCTTTCTTT,CASSPRLTVTEAFF
-,TRBV20-1,-,TRBJ1-1,TGCAGTGCTCCTATCACCCTGAACACTGAAGCTTTCTTT,CSAPITLNTEAFF
-,TRBV7-9,many,TRBJ1-2,TGTGCCAGCAGCTTAGTAGGGGAAGGCTACACCTTC,CASSLVGEGYTF
-,TRBV28,many,TRBJ1-4,TGTGCCAGCATGACGAGAGGAGGGTATGAAAAACTGTTTTTT,CASMTRGGYEKLFF
-,TRBV20-1,once,TRBJ2-2,TGCAGTGCAACAAGGCCTACGCTGAAAAGTCGATTAGAGCTGTTTTTT,CSATRPTLKSRLELFF
-,TRBV24-1,few,TRBJ2-5,TGTGCCACCAGTGACTCCGTAGGGTTCCAAGAGACCCAGTACTTC,CATSDSVGFQETQYF
-,TRBV29-1,-,TRBJ2-7,TGCAGCGTTCGGGATAACAGGGTACACGAGCAGTACTTC,CSVRDNRVHEQYF
-,TRBV5-1,-,TRBJ2-1,TGCGCCAGCAGCTTGGCCCCTCCAGGGTATGAGCAGTTCTTC,CASSLAPPGYEQFF
TRBD1,TRBV5-8,few,TRBJ1-4,TGTGCCAGCACCCGAGGACAGGGTAATGAAAAACTGTTTTTT,CASTRGQGNEKLFF
-,TRBV20-1,few,TRBJ2-7,TGCAGTGCTAGAGTCGACAGTTCGAGCTCCTACGAGCAGTACTTC,CSARVDSSSSYEQYF
-,TRBV6-1,-,TRBJ2-6,TGTGCCAGCAGCCCCGTAGGGTCTGGGGCCAACGTCCTGACTTTC,CASSPVGSGANVLTF
-,TRBV29-1,-,TRBJ2-1,TGCAGCGTTGCAATTTCGGATGAGCAGTTCTTC,CSVAISDEQFF
-,TRBV24-1,-,TRBJ2-7,TGTGCCACCAGTCCGTCGGGACTCTTGGGCCACGAGCAGTACTTC,CATSPSGLLGHEQYF
-,TRBV7-2,many,TRBJ2-5,TGTGCCAGCAGCGTAAATCGGGAGACCCAGTACTTC,CASSVNRETQYF
TRBD1,TRBV18,few,TRBJ2-5,TGTGCCAGCTCACCCCTGACAGGGGTGGCAGAGACCCAGTACTTC,CASSPLTGVAETQYF
-,TRBV11-2,many,TRBJ2-7,TGTGCCAGCAGCTTGGTGGCAGCCAGCTCCTACGAGCAGTACTTC,CASSLVAASSYEQYF
TRBD2,TRBV12-3/TRBV12-4,many,TRBJ2-7,TGTGCCAGCAGTCAAGCGGGACCCTACGAGCAGTACTTC,CASSQAGPYEQYF
-,TRBV30,-,TRBJ1-1,TGTGCCTGGAGTGAAGGTGGTTTCCCCACTGAAGCTTTCTTT,CAWSEGGFPTEAFF
-,TRBV28,many,TRBJ1-4,TGTGCCAGCGGAGCTCCGGGACGTTCGAATGAAAAACTGTTTTTT,CASGAPGRSNEKLFF
TRBD2,TRBV28,many,TRBJ2-7,TGTGCCAGCAGTTCAGGACTAGCGCTTTTCCACGAGCAGTACTTC,CASSSGLALFHEQYF
-,TRBV27,few,TRBJ1-4,TGTGCCAGCAGTTCAGCAAGTTGGGGCAGGGGAAAACTGTTTTTT,CASSSASWGRGKLFF
-,TRBV2,few,TRBJ2-3,TGTGCCAGCACCTCGGTAGATACGCAGTATTTT,CASTSVDTQYF
TRBD2,TRBV10-3,few,TRBJ2-1,TGTGCCATCAGTGAGGATAGCGGGAGGCCCTACAATGAGCAGTTCTTC,CAISEDSGRPYNEQFF
TRBD2,TRBV6-5,many,TRBJ2-7,TGTGCCAGCAGTTCCCGGACTAGCGGGCTTTACGAGCAGTACTTC,CASSSRTSGLYEQYF
-,TRBV7-2,many,TRBJ2-5,TGTGCCAGCAGCTTACAGTGGGAAGAGACCCAGTACTTC,CASSLQWEETQYF
-,TRBV29-1,many,TRBJ1-1,TGCAGCGCCAAGGCGAACACTGAAGCTTTCTTT,CSAKANTEAFF
-,TRBV6-1,many,TRBJ1-5,TGTGCCAGCAGTGGCTCAGGGAGGCAGCCCCAGCATTTT,CASSGSGRQPQHF
TRBD1,TRBV20-1,once,TRBJ1-1,TGCAGTGCTAGAGCGGGGACAGAGAACACTGAAGCTTTCTTT,CSARAGTENTEAFF
-,TRBV6-1,few,TRBJ1-1,TGTGCCAGCACCAGGGAACACCCGAACACTGAAGCTTTCTTT,CASTREHPNTEAFF
-,TRBV28,once,TRBJ1-1,TGTGCCAGCAGTTTTTCGGACAGGAACACTGAAGCTTTCTTT,CASSFSDRNTEAFF
-,TRBV10-3,many,TRBJ1-2,TGTGCCATCAGTGATTCGGGGGGGACCTTTGGCGGCTACACCTTC,CAISDSGGTFGGYTF
-,TRBV6-5,many,TRBJ1-4,TGTGCCAGCAGTTACTCGAAAGGGGAAAAACTGTTTTTT,CASSYSKGEKLFF
TRBD2,TRBV20-1,many,TRBJ2-7,TGCAGTGCTCCAACAACTAGCGGAAACCCCTACGAGCAGTACTTC,CSAPTTSGNPYEQYF
-,TRBV5-5,few,TRBJ1-5,TGTGCCAGCAGCTTGGGAGGAGATGGAAGCAATCAGCCCCAGCATTTT,CASSLGGDGSNQPQHF
TRBD2,TRBV6-2/TRBV6-3,-,TRBJ2-7,TGTGCCAGCAGAGGTCCGGGACTAGCGGGATCCTACGGGCAGTACTTC,CASRGPGLAGSYGQYF
-,TRBV6-1,few,TRBJ2-1,TGTGCCAGCACCATAGGGGCAGGGACAGAGCAGTTCTTC,CASTIGAGTEQFF
-,TRBV28,many,TRBJ2-2,TGTGCCAGCAGTTTTGACTTAACCGGGGAGCTGTTTTTT,CASSFDLTGELFF
-,TRBV11-2,few,TRBJ2-7,TGTGCCAGCAGCTCATCCGGGCGGGGAAGGGACCTCTACGAGCAGTGCTTC,CASSSSGRGRDLYEQCF
-,TRBV10-2,few,TRBJ1-1,TGCGCCAGCAGGAAATGGCCGGACGTCACTGAAGCTTTCTTT,CASRKWPDVTEAFF
-,TRBV6-1,many,TRBJ1-5,TGTGCCAGCAGTGTGGTAGGTCAGCCCCAGCATTTT,CASSVVGQPQHF